This T cell receptor (beta chain) stems from a study of shared clonotypes between healthy human individuals. General study findings and limits: Generally, estimated richness proved larger in naive subsets than it did in memory subsets.

Some clones are missing from TCRdb's copy, which holds only in-frame ones; the method was immunoSEQ multiplex PCR. The data hold 800,000 to 1,200,000 clones, with 75% to 80% observed a single time. With respect to this clone: The antigen is undetermined.

Germline-derived CDR1 and CDR2 are SEHNR and FQNEAQ (reference sequence). Trimming removed 10 bases at V and 4 bases at J, with 13 bases between. The CDR3 totals 12 residues. The specimen was memory CD4+ T cells from PBMCs. As for subset: CD45RA-negative fraction. The rearrangement links TRBV7-9 to TRBJ1-1; the D is unclear. This clonotype was obtained from a man between 18 and 35 years old in good health. Some clones in this sample may be carry-over from other donors' samples. CDR3: CATAMLGTEAFF. The DNA for the CDR3 is TGTGCCACCGCCATGTTAGGCACTGAAGCTTTCTTT.